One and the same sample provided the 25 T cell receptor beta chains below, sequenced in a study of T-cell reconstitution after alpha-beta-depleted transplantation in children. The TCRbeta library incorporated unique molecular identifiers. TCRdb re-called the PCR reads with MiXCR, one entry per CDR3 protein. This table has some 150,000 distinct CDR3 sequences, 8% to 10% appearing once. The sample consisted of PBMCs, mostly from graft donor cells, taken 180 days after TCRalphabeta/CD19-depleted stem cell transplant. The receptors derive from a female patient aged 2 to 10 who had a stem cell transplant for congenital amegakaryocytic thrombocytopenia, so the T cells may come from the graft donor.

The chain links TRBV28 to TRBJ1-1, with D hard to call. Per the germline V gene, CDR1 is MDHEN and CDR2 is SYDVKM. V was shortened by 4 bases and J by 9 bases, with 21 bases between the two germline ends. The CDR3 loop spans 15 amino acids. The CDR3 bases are TGTGCCAGCAGTTCCCCCGCAGCTACCTCTTTGCAAGCTTTCTTT. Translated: CASSSPAATSLQAFF.

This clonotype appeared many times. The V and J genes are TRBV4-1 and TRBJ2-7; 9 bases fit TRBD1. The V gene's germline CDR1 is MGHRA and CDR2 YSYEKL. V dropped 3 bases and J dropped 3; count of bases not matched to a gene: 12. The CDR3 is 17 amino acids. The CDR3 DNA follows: TGCGCCAGCAGCCAGCCCTTAACCCGGGACAGGGACTACGAGCAGTACTTC. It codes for CASSQPLTRDRDYEQYF.

The CDR3 nucleotides are TGTGCCAGCAGTCCCTCTATGTGGACTAATGAAAAACTGTTTTTT. Residues: CASSPSMWTNEKLFF. The rearrangement links TRBV12-3 or TRBV12-4 to TRBJ1-4; no reliable D call. The CDR3 totals 15 residues. The ends were cut back, 5 bases at V and 2 bases at J, with 12 bases in the middle.

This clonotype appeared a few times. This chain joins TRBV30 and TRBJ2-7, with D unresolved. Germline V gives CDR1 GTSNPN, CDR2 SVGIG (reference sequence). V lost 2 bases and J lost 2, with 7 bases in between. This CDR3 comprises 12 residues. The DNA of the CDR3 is TGTGCCTGGAGTACGGTCCCCTACGAGCAGTACTTC. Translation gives CAWSTVPYEQYF.

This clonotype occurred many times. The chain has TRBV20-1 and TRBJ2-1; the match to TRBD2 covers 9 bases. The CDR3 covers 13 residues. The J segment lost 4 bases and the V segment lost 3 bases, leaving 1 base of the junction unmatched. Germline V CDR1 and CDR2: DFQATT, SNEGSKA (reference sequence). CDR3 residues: CSASSGSYNEQFF. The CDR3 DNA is TGCAGTGCTAGTAGCGGGAGTTACAATGAGCAGTTCTTC.

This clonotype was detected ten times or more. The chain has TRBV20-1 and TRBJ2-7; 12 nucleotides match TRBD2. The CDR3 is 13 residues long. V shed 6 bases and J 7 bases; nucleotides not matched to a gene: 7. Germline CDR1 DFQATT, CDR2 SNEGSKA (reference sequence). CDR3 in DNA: TGCAGTGCCAGACTAGCGGGGGTGAGGGAGCAGTACTTC. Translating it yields CSARLAGVREQYF.

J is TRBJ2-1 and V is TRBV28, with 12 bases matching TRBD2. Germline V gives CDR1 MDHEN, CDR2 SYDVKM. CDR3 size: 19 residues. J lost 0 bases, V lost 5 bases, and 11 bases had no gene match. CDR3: CASSGPGTSGSISYNEQFF. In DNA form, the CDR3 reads TGTGCCAGCAGTGGCCCCGGGACTAGCGGGTCCATCTCCTACAATGAGCAGTTCTTC.

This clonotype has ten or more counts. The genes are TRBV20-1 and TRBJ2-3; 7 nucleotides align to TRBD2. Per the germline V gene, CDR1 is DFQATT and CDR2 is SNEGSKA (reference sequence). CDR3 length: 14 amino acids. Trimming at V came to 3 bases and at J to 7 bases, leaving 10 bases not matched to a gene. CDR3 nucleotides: TGCAGTGCTAGGGCGGGAGAAGGGTGGTATACGCAGTATTTT. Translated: CSARAGEGWYTQYF.

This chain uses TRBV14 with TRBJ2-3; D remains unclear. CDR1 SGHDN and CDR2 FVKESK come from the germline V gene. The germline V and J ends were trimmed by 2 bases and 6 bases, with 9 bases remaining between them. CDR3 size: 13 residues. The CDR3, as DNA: TGTGCCAGCAGCCAATTCGAGAAGGATACGCAGTATTTT. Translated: CASSQFEKDTQYF.

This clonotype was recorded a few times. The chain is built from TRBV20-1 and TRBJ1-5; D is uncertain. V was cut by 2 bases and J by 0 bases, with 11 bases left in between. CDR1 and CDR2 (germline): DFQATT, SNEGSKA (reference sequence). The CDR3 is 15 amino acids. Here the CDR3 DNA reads TGCAGTGCTAGAACAAACCCTTATAGCAATCAGCCCCAGCATTTT. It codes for CSARTNPYSNQPQHF.

Here the CDR3 DNA reads TGTGCCAGCAGTCGCAAGGGGTACCAGCAGTACTTC. It yields the protein CASSRKGYQQYF. The rearrangement links TRBV28 to TRBJ2-7; possibly TRBD1 for D (5 bases). Germline V gene sequence: CDR1 MDHEN, CDR2 SYDVKM. CDR3 size: 12 residues. Trimming stripped 5 bases from V and 8 bases from J, with 13 bases between.

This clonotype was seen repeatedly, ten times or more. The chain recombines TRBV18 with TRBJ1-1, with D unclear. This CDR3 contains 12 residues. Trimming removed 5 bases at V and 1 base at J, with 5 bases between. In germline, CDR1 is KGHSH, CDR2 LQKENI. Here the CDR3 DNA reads TGTGCCAGCTCAGTTAAGAACACTGAAGCTTTCTTT. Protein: CASSVKNTEAFF.

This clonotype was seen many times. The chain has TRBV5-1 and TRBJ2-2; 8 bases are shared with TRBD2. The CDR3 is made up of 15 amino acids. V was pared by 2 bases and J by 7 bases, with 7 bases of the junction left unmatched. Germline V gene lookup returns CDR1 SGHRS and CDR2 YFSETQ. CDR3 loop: CASSFRGGRSGELFF. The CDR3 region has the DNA TGCGCCAGCAGCTTCCGGGGGGGAAGGAGCGGGGAGCTGTTTTTT. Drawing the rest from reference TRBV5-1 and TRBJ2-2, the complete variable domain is KAGVTQTPRYLIKTRGQQVTLSCSPISGHRSVSWYQQTPGQGLQFLFEYFSETQRNKGNFPGRFSGRQFSNSRSEMNVSTLELGDSALYLCASSFRGGRSGELFFGEGSRLTVL.

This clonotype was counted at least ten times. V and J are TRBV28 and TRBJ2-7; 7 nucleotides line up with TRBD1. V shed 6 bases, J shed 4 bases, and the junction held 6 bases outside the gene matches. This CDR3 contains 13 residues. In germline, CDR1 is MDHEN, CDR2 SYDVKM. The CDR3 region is CASRTTGPYEQYF. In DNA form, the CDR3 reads TGTGCCAGCAGGACGACAGGGCCGTACGAGCAGTACTTC.

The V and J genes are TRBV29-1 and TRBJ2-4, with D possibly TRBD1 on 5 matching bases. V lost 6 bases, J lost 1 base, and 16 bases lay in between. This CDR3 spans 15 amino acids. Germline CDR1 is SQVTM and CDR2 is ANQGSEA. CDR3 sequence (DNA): TGCAGCGTCGCGACAGCCAGGTGGGCCAAAAACATTCAGTACTTC. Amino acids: CSVATARWAKNIQYF.

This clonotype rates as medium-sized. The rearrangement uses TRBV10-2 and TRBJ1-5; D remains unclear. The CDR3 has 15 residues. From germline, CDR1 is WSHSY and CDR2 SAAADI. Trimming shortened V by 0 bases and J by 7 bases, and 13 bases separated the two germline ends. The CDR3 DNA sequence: TGCGCCAGCAGTGAGTCGACGGGCGGCGGGCAGCCCCAGCATTTT. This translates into CASSESTGGGQPQHF.

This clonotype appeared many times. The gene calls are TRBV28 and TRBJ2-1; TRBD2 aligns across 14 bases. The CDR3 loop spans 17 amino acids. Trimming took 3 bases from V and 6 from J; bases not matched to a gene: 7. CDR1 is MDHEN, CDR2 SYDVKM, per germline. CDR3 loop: CASSLGLAGDLGNEQFF. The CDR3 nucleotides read TGTGCCAGCAGTTTGGGACTAGCGGGAGATTTGGGCAATGAGCAGTTCTTC.

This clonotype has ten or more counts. The chain's CDR3 is CASRITLLPGVSYNEQFF. For the CDR3, the DNA is TGTGCCAGCAGAATTACTCTCTTACCAGGCGTTTCCTACAATGAGCAGTTCTTC. The chain links TRBV6-2 or TRBV6-3 to TRBJ2-1; D gene unclear. The CDR3 covers 18 residues. V gave up 6 bases and J gave up 1 base, with 22 bases separating them. The germline gives CDR1 MNHEY, CDR2 SVGEGT.

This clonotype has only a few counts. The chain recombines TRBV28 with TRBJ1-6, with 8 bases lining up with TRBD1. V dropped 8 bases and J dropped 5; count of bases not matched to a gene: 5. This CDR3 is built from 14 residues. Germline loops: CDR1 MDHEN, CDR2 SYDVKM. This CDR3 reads CASWARGHNSPLHF. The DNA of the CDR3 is TGTGCCAGCTGGGCCAGGGGGCATAATTCACCCCTCCACTTT.

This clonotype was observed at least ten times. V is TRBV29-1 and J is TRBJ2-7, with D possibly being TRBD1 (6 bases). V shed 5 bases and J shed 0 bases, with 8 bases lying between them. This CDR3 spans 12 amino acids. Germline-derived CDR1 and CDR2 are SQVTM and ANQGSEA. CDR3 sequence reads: CSVKGVSYEQYF. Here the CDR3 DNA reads TGCAGCGTTAAGGGGGTCTCCTACGAGCAGTACTTC.

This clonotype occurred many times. The CDR3 region is CSVARIRLLHNEQFF. CDR3 nucleotide sequence: TGCAGCGTTGCCAGGATTCGACTACTACACAATGAGCAGTTCTTC. The chain joins TRBV29-1 to TRBJ2-1; D is perhaps TRBD2 (5 bases). Trimming shortened V by 4 bases and J by 5 bases, and 18 bases separated the two germline ends. In germline, CDR1 is SQVTM, CDR2 ANQGSEA. This CDR3 is 15 amino acids long.

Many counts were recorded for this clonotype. CDR3 nucleotide sequence: TGTGCCAGCGCGTCGGGCCGCACAGATACGCAGTATTTT. Translated: CASASGRTDTQYF. J is TRBJ2-3 and V is TRBV12-3 or TRBV12-4; D gene unclear. V lost 8 bases to trimming and J lost 1 base, with 10 bases between them. This CDR3 region has 13 residues.

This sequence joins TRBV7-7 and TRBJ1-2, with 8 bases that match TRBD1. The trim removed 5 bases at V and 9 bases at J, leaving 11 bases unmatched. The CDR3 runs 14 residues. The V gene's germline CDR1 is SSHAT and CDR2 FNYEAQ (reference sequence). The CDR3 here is CASSHMDRAISYTF. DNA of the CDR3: TGTGCCAGCAGCCACATGGACAGGGCTATTAGCTACACCTTC.

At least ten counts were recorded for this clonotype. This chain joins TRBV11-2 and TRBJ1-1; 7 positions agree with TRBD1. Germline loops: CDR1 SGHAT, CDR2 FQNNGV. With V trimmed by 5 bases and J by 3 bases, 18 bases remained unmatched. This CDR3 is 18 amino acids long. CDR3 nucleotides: TGTGCCAGCAGCACCAACCCCCTACAGGGGAAGAGGCACACTGAAGCTTTCTTT. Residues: CASSTNPLQGKRHTEAFF.

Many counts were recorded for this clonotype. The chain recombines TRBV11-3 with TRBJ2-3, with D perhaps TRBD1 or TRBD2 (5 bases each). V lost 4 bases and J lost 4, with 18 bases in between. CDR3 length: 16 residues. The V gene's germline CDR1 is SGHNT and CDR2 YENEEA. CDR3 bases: TGTGCCAGCAGCTGCCACGGGGCCTCGAGGCCAGATACGCAGTATTTT. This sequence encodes CASSCHGASRPDTQYF.